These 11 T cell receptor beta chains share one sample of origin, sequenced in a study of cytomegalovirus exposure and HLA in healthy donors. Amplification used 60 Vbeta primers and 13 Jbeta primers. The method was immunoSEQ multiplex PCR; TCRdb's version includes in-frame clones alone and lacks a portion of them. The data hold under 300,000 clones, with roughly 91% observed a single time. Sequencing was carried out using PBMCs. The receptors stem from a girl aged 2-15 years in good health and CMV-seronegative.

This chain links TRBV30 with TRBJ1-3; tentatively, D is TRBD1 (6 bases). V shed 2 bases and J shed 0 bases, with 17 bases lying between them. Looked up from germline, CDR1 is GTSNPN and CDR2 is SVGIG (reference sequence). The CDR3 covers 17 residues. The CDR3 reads CAWSIGGPGDSGNTIYF. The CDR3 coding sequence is TGTGCCTGGAGTATCGGGGGGCCCGGGGACTCTGGAAACACCATATATTTT.

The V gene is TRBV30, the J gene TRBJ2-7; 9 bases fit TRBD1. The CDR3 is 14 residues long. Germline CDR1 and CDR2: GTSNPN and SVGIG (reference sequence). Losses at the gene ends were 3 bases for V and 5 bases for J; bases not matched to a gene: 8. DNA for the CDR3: TGTGCCTGGAGCCCGGGACAGGGATTAGACGAGCAGTACTTC. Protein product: CAWSPGQGLDEQYF.

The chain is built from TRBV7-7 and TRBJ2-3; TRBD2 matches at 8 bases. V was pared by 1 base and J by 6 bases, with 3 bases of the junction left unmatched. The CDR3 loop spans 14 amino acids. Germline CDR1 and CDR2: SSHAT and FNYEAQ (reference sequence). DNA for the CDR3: TGTGCCAGCAGCTTAGGCCCTAGCGGGGATACGCAGTATTTT. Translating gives CASSLGPSGDTQYF.

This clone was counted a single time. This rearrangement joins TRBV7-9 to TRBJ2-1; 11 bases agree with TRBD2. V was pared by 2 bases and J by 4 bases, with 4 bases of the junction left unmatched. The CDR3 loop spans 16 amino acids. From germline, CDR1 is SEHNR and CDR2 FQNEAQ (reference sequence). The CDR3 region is CASSLTSGSTYNEQFF. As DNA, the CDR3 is TGTGCCAGCAGCTTAACTAGCGGGAGTACATACAATGAGCAGTTCTTC. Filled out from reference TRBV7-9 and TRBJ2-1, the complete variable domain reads DTGVSQNPRHKITKRGQNVTFRCDPISEHNRLYWYRQTLGQGPEFLTYFQNEAQLEKSRLLSDRFSAERPKGSFSTLEIQRTEQGDSAMYLCASSLTSGSTYNEQFFGPGTRLTVL.

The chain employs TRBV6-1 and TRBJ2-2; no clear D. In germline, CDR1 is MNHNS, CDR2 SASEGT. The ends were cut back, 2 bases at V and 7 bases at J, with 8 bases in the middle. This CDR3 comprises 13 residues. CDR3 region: CASSELVLGELFF. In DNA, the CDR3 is TGTGCCAGCAGTGAACTAGTTCTCGGGGAGCTGTTTTTT.

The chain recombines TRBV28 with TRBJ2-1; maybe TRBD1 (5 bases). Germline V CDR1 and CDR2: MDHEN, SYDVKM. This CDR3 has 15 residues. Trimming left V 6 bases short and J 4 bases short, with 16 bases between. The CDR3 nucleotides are TGTGCCAGCAGCCCCACGCCCCAGGGTTACAATGAGCAGTTCTTC. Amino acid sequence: CASSPTPQGYNEQFF.

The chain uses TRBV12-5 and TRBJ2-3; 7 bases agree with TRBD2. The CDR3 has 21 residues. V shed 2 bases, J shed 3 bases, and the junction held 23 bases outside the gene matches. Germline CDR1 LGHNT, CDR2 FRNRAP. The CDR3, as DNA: TGTGCTAGTGGTTTGAAGACCTGGACACTCCGCCAGGGAGGGCTTACAGATACGCAGTATTTT. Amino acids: CASGLKTWTLRQGGLTDTQYF.

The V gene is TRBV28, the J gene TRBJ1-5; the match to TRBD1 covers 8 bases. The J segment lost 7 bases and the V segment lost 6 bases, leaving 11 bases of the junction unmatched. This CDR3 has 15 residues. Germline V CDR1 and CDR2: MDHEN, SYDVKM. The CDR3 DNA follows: TGTGCCAGCAGACCCAGGGGGCGGCCTAACCAGCCCCAGCATTTT. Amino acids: CASRPRGRPNQPQHF.

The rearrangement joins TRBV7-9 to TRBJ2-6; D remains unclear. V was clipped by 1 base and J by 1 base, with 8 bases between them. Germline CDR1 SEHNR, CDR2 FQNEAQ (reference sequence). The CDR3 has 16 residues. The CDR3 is CASSLVAGSGANVLTF. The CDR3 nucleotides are TGTGCCAGCAGCTTAGTAGCTGGTTCTGGGGCCAACGTCCTGACTTTC.

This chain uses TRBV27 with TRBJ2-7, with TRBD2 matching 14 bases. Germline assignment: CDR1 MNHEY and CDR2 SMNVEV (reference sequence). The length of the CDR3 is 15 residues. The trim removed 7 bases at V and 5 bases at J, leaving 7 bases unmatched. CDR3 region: CASNRLAGGPDEQYF. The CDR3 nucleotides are TGTGCCAGCAATCGACTAGCGGGGGGGCCTGACGAGCAGTACTTC.

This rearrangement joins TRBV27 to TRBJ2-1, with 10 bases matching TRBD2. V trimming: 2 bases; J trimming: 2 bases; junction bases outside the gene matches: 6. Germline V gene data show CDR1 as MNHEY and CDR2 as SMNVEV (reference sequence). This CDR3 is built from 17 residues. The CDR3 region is CASSLVGTSGAYNEQFF. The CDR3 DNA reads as TGTGCCAGCAGTTTAGTTGGTACTAGCGGGGCCTACAATGAGCAGTTCTTC.